This T cell receptor beta chain was recorded in a study of blood T cell repertoires in COVID-19. Study summary: Whether acute or convalescent, the COVID-19 samples came from the United States, Italy and Spain. PBMCs, B-cell-depleted T cells, or T cells provided the cDNA or gDNA that made up the material.

Recruited during active infection, patients (from Seattle) were subsequently followed longitudinally. Germline assignment: CDR1 SNHLY and CDR2 FYNNEI. With 1 base removed from V and 0 bases from J, the gap between germline ends came to 6 bases. The CDR3 runs 15 residues. The authors' processing: Amplifying reference gene primers gave estimates of nucleated cell counts. Here immunoSEQ multiplex PCR was the method, and the copy in TCRdb shows in-frame clones only, minus some. That table gives V, J and clone size, and the DNA gave D and trimming. The sample includes hundreds of thousands of clones, roughly 90% seen only once; the top ten take around 3%.

The sequence was obtained from a woman aged 30 to 39 with COVID-19, enrolled during active disease. This chain uses TRBV2 with TRBJ2-2; tentative D call: TRBD1 (6 bases). The sequencing input was peripheral blood. The CDR3 DNA sequence: TGTGCCAGCAGTGAAGGGACAGCGAACACCGGGGAGCTGTTTTTT. Translated: CASSEGTANTGELFF.